This T cell receptor (beta chain) was documented in a study of T cells in Graves' hyperthyroidism and ophthalmopathy (dated by TCRdb to about 2019). Some background on the complete study: Peripheral blood was sampled at the time of initial diagnosis, prior to any treatment. Prospective prediction of ophthalmopathy was tested in an independent validation cohort of fewer than 20 hyperthyroidism patients and 15 to 17 patients who later progressed to ophthalmopathy. For training and testing, the 95 to 100 patients in the discovery cohort were randomly divided in a 7:3 ratio. To identify distinguishing TCR V-J signatures, a discovery cohort of about 100 patients was used, comprising 43 with Graves' ophthalmopathy and some 60 with stable Graves' hyperthyroidism. Once sampling was done, hyperthyroidism patients were given methimazole at a starting dose of 30 mg daily, whereas ophthalmopathy patients were given high-dose intravenous methylprednisolone. The paper reports TCR Vbeta CDR3 sequencing of some 140 peripheral blood samples: approximately 41 ophthalmopathy, roughly 80 hyperthyroidism and around 17 progressor patients. In addition, the study compared T-cell repertoires in thyroid tissue and in blood from about 6 Graves' hyperthyroidism patients. Beyond this particular receptor, the publication reports: Most expanded thyroid clonotypes (frequency above 0.001) were also detected in blood, a finding suggesting that blood repertoires may reflect thyroid immune responses. In validation, progression to ophthalmopathy was predicted by the model with 70% to 71% sensitivity and nearly 75% specificity, a median of approximately 7.1 months before onset. Sample size was not statistically predetermined, and investigators were not blinded to group allocation. Ophthalmopathy was separated from stable hyperthyroidism by a 13 V-J signature model, with approximately 85% sensitivity and about 81% specificity obtained in cross-validation and 80%/75% obtained in testing.

TCR beta CDR3 regions were amplified from RNA transcripts. The TCR CDR3 was subjected to a first round of RT-PCR using the HTBI primer set and the Qiagen OneStep RT-PCR kit. A second multiplex PCR round built the libraries, followed by size selection and purification. Sequencing of the libraries was done on an Illumina HiSeq2000 using paired-end 100 bp reads. On the authors' methods: SOAPnuke was used to process the raw data, removing reads that contained adapters or uncalled bases, had a mean Phred below 15, or lacked an exact match to the constant primer or identifier. High-quality paired reads were merged using COPE v1.2.5, and each unique nucleotide sequence was defined as a clonotype. Clonotypes were aligned to IMGT TRBV, TRBD and TRBJ reference segments using MiTCR v1.1. Only V-J combinations with frequency above 0.0001, covering 98% to 99.2% of repertoires, were analysed. A TCS score was defined as the ratio of F50 (clonal expansion) to E x V (chaos), with BLOSUM62-based TCRdist applied between CDR3 peptides within each V-J. Welch's t-statistics and random forest reduced approximately 520 V-J features to under 15, which were used in a naive Bayes classifier (R e1071). TCRdb reran the public reads through fastp at Q25 and MiXCR, keeping productive beta chains. Each record represents a unique CDR3 protein, reported with the most common genes and DNA among its rows. The V and J calls come from TCRdb's annotation, not from the publication. Here the sample has fewer than 750,000 distinct CDR3 sequences; approximately 15% occur a single time. The top ten constitute under 15% of the sample.

Note on this clonotype: It lacks a known antigen. Within one base of it there is no much larger clone, and no base qualities were kept.

Looking up the germline V gene (reference sequence) yields CDR1 DFQATT and CDR2 SNEGSKA. Compared with germline, V lacks 3 bases and J lacks 2 bases; bases without a gene match: 9. The CDR3 covers 16 residues, taking in both the cysteine and the phenylalanine. CDR3 DNA is the only sequence kept; it has 48 bases, read in frame from the first base. Moderately to severely active disease, a Clinical Activity Score of at least 3, a NOSPECS grade of at least 4, and a duration under 3 months were present in ophthalmopathy patients. The study excluded patients with uncontrolled infections, other autoimmune diseases, pregnancy or lactation. Diagnoses were based on clinical symptoms, serum thyroxine and TRAb, thyroid ultrasound and orbital computed tomography. PBMCs were separated from about 10 ml of fresh peripheral blood using Ficoll-Paque density gradient centrifugation. Total RNA was extracted with Trizol reagent, and quality was checked on an Agilent 2100 Bioanalyzer.

The material sequenced was blood. This sequence was found in a woman between 50 and 59 years old with Graves' ophthalmopathy. The rearranged segments are TRBV20-1 and TRBJ2-5; TRBD2 aligns with 10 central bases. The DNA sequence reads TGCAGTGCTAGCGTCTCTAGCGGGAGAATACAAGAGACCCAGTACTTC. It translates to CSASVSSGRIQETQYF.